The 16 T cell receptor beta chains below were found in one sample sequenced in a study of blood T cell repertoires in COVID-19. Assay used: immunoSEQ multiplex PCR; TCRdb lists only in-frame clones, some missing. The sample has 45,000 to 55,000 clones, 60% to 85% seen once. Source material: peripheral blood. The receptors come from a human donor with active or convalescent COVID-19. The donor label of this sample is uncertain.

V is TRBV9 and J is TRBJ2-4; 14 nucleotides match TRBD2. Trimming removed 0 bases from V and 4 bases from J; junction bases left unmatched: 12. This CDR3 region has 20 residues. The germline V gene encodes CDR1 SGDLS and CDR2 YYNGEE. The CDR3 nucleotides read TGTGCCAGCAGCGTAGGGTTGGGACTAGCGGGAGTCGGTGGGAAAAACATTCAGTACTTC. It translates to CASSVGLGLAGVGGKNIQYF.

With regard to this clone: At the DNA level, this CDR3 is encoded by other sequences in the same sample as well. The chain has TRBV29-1 and TRBJ1-5; D not certain. Germline V lookup: CDR1 SQVTM, CDR2 ANQGSEA. V lost 4 bases and J 5 bases, leaving 9 bases between the germline ends. The CDR3 covers 12 residues. CDR3 sequence (DNA): TGCAGCGTTGGAGCGAGGGATCAGCCCCAGCATTTT. Amino acids: CSVGARDQPQHF.

The rearrangement links TRBV21-1 to TRBJ1-3; the table's D gene call, TRBD1, was not cross checked with the DNA. TRBV21-1 constitutes a pseudogene. The CDR3 consists of 16 residues. CDR3 coding DNA: TGTGCCAGCAGAAAATGGACAGGGGGCACTGGAAACACCATATATTTT. Protein product: CASRKWTGGTGNTIYF.

The rearrangement links TRBV3-1 (or the pseudogene TRBV3-2) to TRBJ1-3; 7 bases are shared with TRBD1. Germline V CDR1 and CDR2: LGHDT, YNNKEL (reference sequence). The CDR3 length is 17 residues. Trimming took 2 bases from V and 4 from J; bases not matched to a gene: 11. The CDR3 protein is CASSQFGVQGWGNTIYF. CDR3 sequence (DNA): TGTGCCAGCAGCCAATTTGGCGTACAGGGGTGGGGAAACACCATATATTTT.

This sequence joins TRBV18 and TRBJ1-4; tentatively, D is TRBD1 (6 bases). The ends were cut back, 3 bases at V and 4 bases at J, with 9 bases in the middle. The CDR3 is made up of 14 amino acids. Per the germline V gene, CDR1 is KGHSH and CDR2 is LQKENI. CDR3 nucleotides: TGTGCCAGCTCACCCCCAGGGGATAATGAAAAACTGTTTTTT. The encoded protein is CASSPPGDNEKLFF.

The chain carries TRBV19 and TRBJ2-3; TRBD2 agrees at 7 bases. The CDR3 has 14 residues. Germline loops: CDR1 LNHDA, CDR2 SQIVND (reference sequence). The V gene end was trimmed by 3 bases and the J gene end by 2 bases; junction bases not matched to a gene: 2. CDR3 nucleotides: TGTGCCAGTAGTATGGGACTATTCACAGATACGCAGTATTTT. This codes for CASSMGLFTDTQYF.

The chain has TRBV5-1 and TRBJ2-1; 14 bases are a match to TRBD2. The CDR3 is made up of 15 amino acids. V lost 4 bases to trimming and J lost 10 bases; unmatched junction nucleotides: 7. In germline, CDR1 is SGHRS, CDR2 YFSETQ. CDR3 in DNA: TGCGCCAGCAGCGCGACTAGCGGGAGGGCAGGGGAGCAGTTCTTC. Translated: CASSATSGRAGEQFF.

V and J are TRBV12-3 or TRBV12-4 and TRBJ1-4, with a possible D match to TRBD1 (6 bases). The CDR3 covers 11 residues. Trimming stripped 6 bases from V and 14 bases from J, with 13 bases between. DNA for the CDR3: TGTGCCAGCAGGGATAAGGGGGACCTGTTTTTT. The encoded protein is CASRDKGDLFF.

The V and J genes are TRBV27 and TRBJ2-7; TRBD1 agrees at 8 bases. V shed 0 bases and J 3 bases; nucleotides not matched to a gene: 4. This CDR3 is 15 amino acids long. Per the germline V gene, CDR1 is MNHEY and CDR2 is SMNVEV (reference sequence). The DNA for the CDR3 is TGTGCCAGCAGTTTATCGGGGACAGGAGGCTACGAGCAGTACTTC. This sequence encodes CASSLSGTGGYEQYF.

The V and J genes are TRBV24-1 and TRBJ2-5; tentative D call: TRBD1 (6 bases). Trimming took off 4 bases at V and 2 bases at J, with 16 bases between the two ends. The length of the CDR3 is 16 residues. The germline V gene has CDR1 KGHDR and CDR2 SFDVKD. The CDR3 region is CATSEVTGGLQETQYF. Here the CDR3 DNA reads TGTGCCACCAGTGAAGTGACAGGTGGCCTTCAAGAGACCCAGTACTTC.

This chain links TRBV3-1 (or the pseudogene TRBV3-2) with TRBJ1-4, with 7 positions matching TRBD1. Germline loops: CDR1 LGHDT, CDR2 YNNKEL (reference sequence). This CDR3 contains 15 residues. V shed 8 bases and J 0 bases; nucleotides not matched to a gene: 6. CDR3 nucleotides: TGTGCCAGCGGGAGACAGGGTGCAACTAATGAAAAACTGTTTTTT. Its translation: CASGRQGATNEKLFF.

The chain carries TRBV6-2 or TRBV6-3 and TRBJ2-1; the match to TRBD1 covers 7 bases. Trimming took 5 bases from V and 4 from J; bases not matched to a gene: 8. CDR1 MNHEY and CDR2 SVGEGT come from the germline V gene. This CDR3 is built from 15 residues. The CDR3 region has the DNA TGTGCCAGCAGTCCGGGACAGAGGGGTTACAATGAGCAGTTCTTC. Translating it yields CASSPGQRGYNEQFF.

The genes are TRBV5-1 and TRBJ2-5; the match to TRBD1 covers 12 bases. V was clipped by 4 bases and J by 4 bases; unmatched bases: 8. This CDR3 is 16 amino acids long. Germline loops: CDR1 SGHRS, CDR2 YFSETQ. The CDR3: CASSRSGTGGAETQYF. The DNA for the CDR3 is TGCGCCAGCAGCCGCTCCGGGACAGGGGGCGCAGAGACCCAGTACTTC.

V usage is TRBV6-1 and J usage is TRBJ1-5; tentative D call: TRBD1 (5 bases). CDR1 MNHNS and CDR2 SASEGT come from the germline V gene. The CDR3 has 13 amino acids. The V gene lost 1 base and the J gene lost 4 bases, with 5 bases spanning the gap. CDR3 protein: CASSEGQNQPQHF. The CDR3 coding sequence is TGTGCCAGCAGTGAAGGACAGAATCAGCCCCAGCATTTT.

The rearrangement links TRBV19 to TRBJ1-2; 10 nucleotides line up with TRBD1. This CDR3 is 14 amino acids long. CDR1 and CDR2 from the germline V gene are LNHDA and SQIVND (reference sequence). Trimming removed 5 bases from V and 4 bases from J; junction bases left unmatched: 4. The CDR3 DNA follows: TGTGCCAGTAGTGGACAGGGGGAGGGCTATGGCTACACCTTC. This translates into CASSGQGEGYGYTF.

The gene calls are TRBV5-1 and TRBJ1-4; D is uncertain. The CDR3 contains 15 residues. From germline, CDR1 is SGHRS and CDR2 YFSETQ. The V end lost 0 bases, the J end lost 5 bases, and 11 bases lay between the germline ends. The CDR3 nucleotides read TGCGCCAGCAGCTTGGTCTCACTCGCCAATGAAAAACTGTTTTTT. As protein: CASSLVSLANEKLFF.